Each of the 25 T cell receptor beta chains below was sequenced from the same sample in a study of blood T cell repertoires in COVID-19. Some clones are missing from TCRdb's copy, which holds only in-frame ones; the method was immunoSEQ multiplex PCR. The profile shows 90,000 to 120,000 clones, more than 75% of them singletons. Specimen: peripheral blood. These receptors all stem from a human donor in a cohort sampled during active COVID-19.

The gene calls are TRBV28 and TRBJ2-7; D remains ambiguous. The CDR3 contains 11 residues. Germline CDR1 reads MDHEN; CDR2 reads SYDVKM. V lost 5 bases and J 3 bases, leaving 5 bases between the germline ends. The CDR3 is CASSPRYEQYF. In nucleotides, the CDR3 is TGTGCCAGCAGTCCCCGCTACGAGCAGTACTTC.

Here the CDR3 reads CASSLLRANNEKLFF. DNA of the CDR3: TGTGCCAGCAGCCTTCTCAGGGCCAATAATGAAAAACTGTTTTTT. This chain joins TRBV14 and TRBJ1-4; a possible D gene is TRBD1 (5 bases). The CDR3 runs 15 residues. Germline V gives CDR1 SGHDN, CDR2 FVKESK. V shed 4 bases and J shed 4 bases, with 13 bases lying between them.

The rearrangement links TRBV29-1 to TRBJ2-1, with 9 nucleotides matching TRBD2. J lost 8 bases, V lost 5 bases, and 7 bases had no gene match. The CDR3 sequence is 13 residues long. The germline V gene encodes CDR1 SQVTM and CDR2 ANQGSEA. CDR3 amino acids: CSVFLLAGHEQFF. The CDR3 DNA is TGCAGCGTTTTTCTCCTAGCGGGGCATGAGCAGTTCTTC.

The V call is TRBV27, the J call TRBJ2-5, with 7 bases fitting TRBD1. The CDR3 is made up of 16 amino acids. Trimming removed 0 bases from V and 5 bases from J; junction bases left unmatched: 9. The germline V gene encodes CDR1 MNHEY and CDR2 SMNVEV (reference sequence). The CDR3 nucleotides are TGTGCCAGCAGTTTATCTTACGGAACAGGGGTCGAGACCCAGTACTTC. The encoded protein is CASSLSYGTGVETQYF.

V and J are TRBV28 and TRBJ2-7, with 8 nucleotides matching TRBD1. This CDR3 region has 14 residues. Germline assignment: CDR1 MDHEN and CDR2 SYDVKM. J was trimmed by 4 bases and V by 6 bases; bases with no gene match: 8. Here the CDR3 reads CASRGAGGKYEQYF. CDR3 DNA: TGTGCCAGCAGGGGAGCAGGGGGCAAATACGAGCAGTACTTC.

The gene calls are TRBV4-2 and TRBJ2-7; 10 nucleotides line up with TRBD2. The J segment lost 5 bases and the V segment lost 4 bases, leaving 5 bases of the junction unmatched. The CDR3 contains 14 residues. CDR1 and CDR2 (germline): LGHNA, YNFKEQ. The CDR3 DNA reads TGTGCCAGCAGCCGTTCCGGGACTAGCGACGAGCAGTACTTC. It is translated as CASSRSGTSDEQYF.

The rearrangement joins TRBV4-3 to TRBJ1-1, with 10 nucleotides matching TRBD1. There are 16 residues in the CDR3. Germline loops: CDR1 LGHNA, CDR2 YSLEER. V was pared by 0 bases and J by 6 bases, with 7 bases of the junction left unmatched. CDR3 in amino acids: CASSQDGRTGGSEAFF. The CDR3 DNA reads as TGCGCCAGCAGCCAAGATGGGAGGACAGGGGGGTCTGAAGCTTTCTTT.

This chain connects TRBV3-1 (or the pseudogene TRBV3-2) to TRBJ2-7, with TRBD2 matching 7 bases. Germline CDR1 is LGHDT and CDR2 is YNNKEL (reference sequence). The CDR3 is 15 residues long. The ends lost 0 bases at V and 0 bases at J; junction bases unmatched: 2. CDR3 residues: CASSQDGRLSYEQYF. In DNA form, the CDR3 reads TGTGCCAGCAGCCAAGACGGGAGGCTCTCCTACGAGCAGTACTTC.

V usage is TRBV7-9 and J usage is TRBJ2-3; TRBD1 might be the D (6 bases). CDR1 is SEHNR and CDR2 is FQNEAQ in the germline V gene (reference sequence). The CDR3 is made up of 15 amino acids. V shed 4 bases and J shed 5 bases, with 16 bases lying between them. CDR3 bases: TGTGCCAGCAGCTCCAGGGGAACAACCGGAGATACGCAGTATTTT. Translation: CASSSRGTTGDTQYF.

Only one count was recorded for this clone. The rearrangement uses TRBV18 and TRBJ1-3; no firm D call. The CDR3 totals 15 residues. V was shortened by 3 bases and J by 0 bases, with 9 bases between the two germline ends. The germline CDR1 and CDR2 sequences are KGHSH and LQKENI. CDR3 loop: CASSPGPNSGNTIYF. The CDR3 region has the DNA TGTGCCAGCTCACCTGGGCCAAACTCTGGAAACACCATATATTTT.

This clone turned up a few times. V is TRBV9 and J is TRBJ2-7; 13 positions match TRBD2. The V and J ends lost 5 bases and 3 bases, in that order; junction bases with no gene match: 5. This CDR3 spans 15 amino acids. The germline gives CDR1 SGDLS, CDR2 YYNGEE. The CDR3 region is CASSAGTSGIYEQYF. The CDR3 DNA follows: TGTGCCAGCAGTGCCGGGACTAGCGGGATCTACGAGCAGTACTTC.

J is TRBJ1-2 and V is TRBV30; D is perhaps TRBD1 (6 bases). Germline values: CDR1 GTSNPN, CDR2 SVGIG (reference sequence). This CDR3 region has 15 residues. V shed 3 bases and J shed 4 bases, with 18 bases lying between them. CDR3 sequence: CAWSPTRGGGYGYTF. The CDR3 DNA reads as TGTGCCTGGAGCCCCACGAGGGGGGGCGGCTATGGCTACACCTTC.

This chain joins TRBV18 and TRBJ1-1; TRBD1 matches 10 bases. The CDR3 contains 14 residues. V lost 5 bases and J lost 3; bases outside the gene matches: 3. In germline, CDR1 is KGHSH, CDR2 LQKENI. CDR3 loop: CASSTDRGYTEAFF. The CDR3, as DNA: TGTGCCAGCTCAACGGACAGGGGGTACACTGAAGCTTTCTTT. Full variable domain (outside the CDR3, taken from reference TRBV18 and TRBJ1-1): NAGVMQNPRHLVRRRGQEARLRCSPMKGHSHVYWYRQLPEEGLKFMVYLQKENIIDESGMPKERFSAEFPKEGPSILRIQQVVRGDSAAYFCASSTDRGYTEAFFGQGTRLTVV.

V usage is TRBV28 and J usage is TRBJ1-5, with D possibly TRBD1 on 6 matching bases. CDR1 is MDHEN and CDR2 is SYDVKM in the germline V gene. V was shortened by 5 bases and J by 4 bases, with 9 bases between the two germline ends. The CDR3 contains 13 residues. CDR3 residues: CASSPGANQPQHF. The DNA of the CDR3 is TGTGCCAGCAGTCCAGGGGCTAATCAGCCCCAGCATTTT.

The count of this clone is one. The chain combines TRBV5-1 with TRBJ2-1, with TRBD2 matching 12 bases. V trimming: 5 bases; J trimming: 9 bases; junction bases outside the gene matches: 12. This CDR3 has 16 amino acids. Germline CDR1 is SGHRS and CDR2 is YFSETQ. In DNA form, the CDR3 reads TGCGCCAGCAGTAAGCAACTAGCGGGAGGTGTAAGTGAGCAGTTCTTC. Translating it yields CASSKQLAGGVSEQFF.

In DNA form, the CDR3 reads TGTGCCACCAGCACCCCGGACAGTCCTGAAGCTTTCTTT. Translated, it gives CATSTPDSPEAFF. The V and J genes are TRBV15 and TRBJ1-1; D may be TRBD1 (6 bases). V gave up 4 bases and J gave up 6 bases, with 12 bases separating them. Germline V lookup: CDR1 LNHNV, CDR2 YYDKDF (reference sequence). The CDR3 totals 13 residues. The full variable domain, rest sourced from reference TRBV15 and TRBJ1-1, is DAMVIQNPRYQVTQFGKPVTLSCSQTLNHNVMYWYQQKSSQAPKLLFHYYDKDFNNEADTPDNFQSRRPNTSFCFLDIRSPGLGDTAMYLCATSTPDSPEAFFGQGTRLTVV.

This clone showed up just a few times. Here the CDR3 DNA reads TGTGCCAGCAGTACCTTAGCGGAATATATGGCAGATACGCAGTATTTT. This gives the protein CASSTLAEYMADTQYF. The rearrangement uses TRBV28 and TRBJ2-3, with D maybe TRBD2 (6 bases). The CDR3 runs to 16 residues. Germline V gene data show CDR1 as MDHEN and CDR2 as SYDVKM. The germline V and J ends were trimmed by 5 bases and 4 bases, with 19 bases remaining between them.

The rearrangement links TRBV18 to TRBJ1-1, with TRBD1 matching 8 bases. This CDR3 has 13 residues. After removal of 6 bases from V and 4 bases from J, the junction contained 4 bases not matched to a gene. Germline CDR1 KGHSH, CDR2 LQKENI. CDR3 DNA sequence: TGTGCCAGCTCCCAGGGGGCCCGCACTGAAGCTTTCTTT. Its protein product is CASSQGARTEAFF.

V is TRBV5-1 and J is TRBJ1-2, with TRBD1 matching 8 bases. Germline lookup yields CDR1 SGHRS and CDR2 YFSETQ. CDR3 length: 15 residues. The V and J ends lost 5 bases and 8 bases, in that order; junction bases with no gene match: 14. CDR3 residues: CASSVVARGRDGYTF. DNA of the CDR3: TGCGCCAGCAGTGTTGTGGCCAGGGGGCGAGACGGCTACACCTTC.

The CDR3 sequence is CSVGPGQIKTEAFF. DNA for the CDR3: TGCAGCGTGGGACCGGGACAGATAAAAACTGAAGCTTTCTTT. The gene calls are TRBV29-1 and TRBJ1-1, with 7 nucleotides matching TRBD1. Trimming took 6 bases from V and 5 from J; bases not matched to a gene: 12. Per the germline V gene, CDR1 is SQVTM and CDR2 is ANQGSEA. The CDR3 is made up of 14 amino acids. The variable domain in full, completed from reference TRBV29-1 and TRBJ1-1, reads SAVISQKPSRDICQRGTSLTIQCQVDSQVTMMFWYRQQPGQSLTLIATANQGSEATYESGFVIDKFPISRPNLTFSTLTVSNMSPEDSSIYLCSVGPGQIKTEAFFGQGTRLTVV.

This chain joins TRBV6-5 and TRBJ1-5; D might be TRBD1 (5 bases). This CDR3 has 15 residues. CDR1 and CDR2 (germline): MNHEY, SVGAGI. Deletions cut 8 bases from V and 2 bases from J, with 16 bases between. The chain's CDR3 is CASVVGGYGNQPQHF. In DNA, the CDR3 is TGTGCCAGCGTAGTTGGGGGGTATGGCAATCAGCCCCAGCATTTT.

About this clone: In the same sample, other DNA sequences code for this CDR3. The rearrangement joins TRBV6-5 to TRBJ1-5, with D perhaps TRBD1 (6 bases). Germline values: CDR1 MNHEY, CDR2 SVGAGI. Trimming took 2 bases from V and 6 from J, leaving 11 bases between them. The CDR3 runs 14 residues. This CDR3 reads CASSYGGAGQPQHF. CDR3 nucleotide sequence: TGTGCCAGCAGTTACGGGGGGGCGGGTCAGCCCCAGCATTTT.

The chain couples TRBV3-1 (or the pseudogene TRBV3-2) to TRBJ1-2, with D unclear. Germline V lookup: CDR1 LGHDT, CDR2 YNNKEL (reference sequence). The CDR3 runs 12 residues. V dropped 4 bases and J dropped 4 bases, with 7 bases sitting between them. For the CDR3, the DNA is TGTGCCAGCAGCCCCGCCGGCTATGGCTACACCTTC. Amino acid sequence: CASSPAGYGYTF.

This chain uses TRBV7-3 with TRBJ1-1, with 12 bases fitting TRBD1. V lost 4 bases, J lost 4 bases, and 7 bases stayed unmatched. This CDR3 contains 16 residues. Germline loops: CDR1 SGHTA, CDR2 FQGTGA. The chain's CDR3 is CASSSRPGQGATEAFF. CDR3 in DNA: TGTGCCAGCAGCTCTCGTCCGGGACAGGGGGCCACTGAAGCTTTCTTT.

The chain combines TRBV5-1 with TRBJ2-3; TRBD2 aligns across 15 bases. Germline V gene lookup returns CDR1 SGHRS and CDR2 YFSETQ. The CDR3 covers 17 residues. With V trimmed by 0 bases and J by 5 bases, 4 bases remained unmatched. The CDR3 nucleotides are TGCGCCAGCAGCTTGGGGACTAGCGGGAGGGCCGAAGATACGCAGTATTTT. It is translated as CASSLGTSGRAEDTQYF.